The present T cell receptor beta chain was sequenced within a study of T cell responses to AZD1222 COVID-19 vaccine. The method was immunoSEQ multiplex PCR; TCRdb's version includes in-frame clones alone and lacks a portion of them. Among 85,000 to 130,000 clones listed, approximately 90% were seen once. Of note for this clone: Antigen unknown.

Findings and limits, study-wide: The sample set comprised mostly white British donors with more females, and clonal diversity was possibly underestimated. The study found Spike-specific TCR breadth and depth rose after two AZD1222 doses. Seropositive at baseline were only 5 to 7 AZD1222 recipients. All repertoire sampling was performed exclusively after the peak T cell response.

V lost 1 base, J lost 0 bases, and 11 bases lay in between. This CDR3 is 16 amino acids long. Per germline, CDR1 SGHKS and CDR2 YYEKEE (reference sequence). This sequence was found in an adult in good health. The rearrangement links TRBV5-5 to TRBJ1-3, with D perhaps TRBD1 (5 bases). Material: peripheral blood, obtained on day 0 of AZD1222 vaccination. The CDR3 protein is CASSLMGPSSGNTIYF. In nucleotides, the CDR3 is TGTGCCAGCAGCTTGATGGGGCCGAGCTCTGGAAACACCATATATTTT. The full variable domain, completed using reference TRBV5-5 and TRBJ1-3, is DAGVTQSPTHLIKTRGQQVTLRCSPISGHKSVSWYQQVLGQGPQFIFQYYEKEERGRGNFPDRFSARQFPNYSSELNVNALLLGDSALYLCASSLMGPSSGNTIYFGEGSWLTVV.